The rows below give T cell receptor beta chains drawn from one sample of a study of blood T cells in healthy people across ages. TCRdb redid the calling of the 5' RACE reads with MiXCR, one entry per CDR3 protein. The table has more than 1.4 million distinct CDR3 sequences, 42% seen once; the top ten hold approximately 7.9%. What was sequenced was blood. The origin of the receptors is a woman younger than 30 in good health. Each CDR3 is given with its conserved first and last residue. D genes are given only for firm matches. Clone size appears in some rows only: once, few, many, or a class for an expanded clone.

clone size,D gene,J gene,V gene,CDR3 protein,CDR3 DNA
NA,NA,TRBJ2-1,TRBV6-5,CASSPGPNGIYNEQFF,TGTGCCAGCTCTCCGGGACCTAATGGGATTTACAATGAGCAGTTCTTC
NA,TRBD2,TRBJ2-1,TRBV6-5,CASSLSGAIYNEQFF,TGTGCCAGCAGTCTAAGCGGGGCAATCTACAATGAGCAGTTCTTC
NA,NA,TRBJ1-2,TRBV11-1,CASSLPDSNYGYTF,TGTGCCAGCAGCTTACCGGACTCTAACTATGGCTACACCTTC
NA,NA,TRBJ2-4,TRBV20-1,CSAHTPLAYDQYF,TGCAGTGCCCACACCCCGTTGGCCTACGATCAGTACTTC
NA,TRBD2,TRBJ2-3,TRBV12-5,CASGLREARDTQYF,TGTGCCAGTGGTTTGCGGGAGGCTAGAGATACGCAGTATTTT
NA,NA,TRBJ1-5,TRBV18,CASSPDMFNQPQHF,TGTGCCAGCTCACCTGACATGTTCAATCAGCCCCAGCATTTT
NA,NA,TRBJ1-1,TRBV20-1,CSASNVGRGRNTEAFF,TGCAGTGCTAGCAACGTGGGCAGGGGCCGGAACACTGAAGCTTTCTTT
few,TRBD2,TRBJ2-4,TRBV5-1,CASSSGLAGGPMNIQYF,TGCGCCAGCAGCTCGGGACTAGCGGGGGGGCCCATGAACATTCAGTACTTC
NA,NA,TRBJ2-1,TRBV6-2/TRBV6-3,CAGATGTNNEQFF,TGTGCCGGCGCGACCGGGACAAACAATGAGCAGTTCTTC
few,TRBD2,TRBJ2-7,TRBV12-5,CASGLVEKSRLAGADEQYF,TGTGCTAGTGGTTTGGTAGAGAAATCCCGTCTAGCGGGAGCGGACGAGCAGTACTTC
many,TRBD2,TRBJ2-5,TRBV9,CASTDSGGETQYF,TGTGCCAGCACTGATAGCGGGGGGGAGACCCAGTACTTC
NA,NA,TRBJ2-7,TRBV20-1,CSARGDKTYEQYF,TGCAGTGCTAGGGGGGACAAGACCTACGAGCAGTACTTC
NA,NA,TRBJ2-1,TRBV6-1,CANRSPSPHNEQFF,TGTGCCAACCGGTCCCCTTCCCCCCACAATGAGCAGTTCTTC
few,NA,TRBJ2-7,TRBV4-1,CASSQDWGGLYEQYF,TGCGCCAGCAGCCAAGATTGGGGCGGCTTATACGAGCAGTACTTC
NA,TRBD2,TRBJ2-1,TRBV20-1,CSAMGGGSYNEQFF,TGCAGTGCTATGGGGGGGGGGTCCTACAATGAGCAGTTCTTC
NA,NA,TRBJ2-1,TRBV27,CASSFGRNNEQFF,TGTGCCAGCAGTTTCGGGAGAAACAATGAGCAGTTCTTC
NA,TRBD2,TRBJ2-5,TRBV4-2,CASSQEGGAAETQYF,TGTGCCAGCAGCCAAGAGGGAGGGGCGGCCGAGACCCAGTACTTC
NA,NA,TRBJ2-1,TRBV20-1,CSAPVTGTSYNEQFF,TGCAGTGCTCCCGTAACCGGGACTTCCTACAATGAGCAGTTCTTC
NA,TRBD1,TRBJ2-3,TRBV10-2,CASREGGRAPTQYF,TGCGCCAGCAGGGAAGGGGGCAGGGCGCCTACGCAGTATTTT
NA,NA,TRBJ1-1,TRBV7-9,CASSDPGTEAFF,TGTGCCAGCAGCGATCCAGGGACTGAAGCTTTCTTT
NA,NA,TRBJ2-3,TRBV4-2,CASSQGLGLKVEVSTTDTQYF,TGTGCCAGCAGCCAAGGTTTAGGTCTTAAGGTAGAGGTATCCACCACAGATACGCAGTATTTT
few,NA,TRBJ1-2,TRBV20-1,CSAEADYGYTF,TGCAGTGCCGAGGCCGACTATGGCTACACCTTC
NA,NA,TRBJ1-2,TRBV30,CAWKDGTFYGYTF,TGTGCCTGGAAGGATGGGACATTCTATGGCTACACCTTC
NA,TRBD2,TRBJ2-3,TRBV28,CASSLHITRGAPTDTQYF,TGTGCCAGCAGTCTCCATATTACGCGGGGGGCTCCCACAGATACGCAGTATTTT
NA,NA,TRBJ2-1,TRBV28,CASALANAYNEQFF,TGTGCCAGCGCCCTAGCAAACGCCTACAATGAGCAGTTCTTC
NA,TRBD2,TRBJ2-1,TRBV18,CASSPPAGGQETQFF,TGTGCCAGCTCACCTCCGGCGGGGGGCCAAGAGACCCAGTTCTTC
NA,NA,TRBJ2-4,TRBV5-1,CASSLRGGPEAKDIQYF,TGCGCCAGCAGCTTGAGAGGGGGGCCCGAGGCCAAAGACATTCAGTACTTC
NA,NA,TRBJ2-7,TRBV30,CAWSVGGSDYEQYF,TGTGCCTGGAGTGTAGGGGGTAGCGACTACGAGCAGTACTTC
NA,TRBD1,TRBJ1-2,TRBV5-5,CASSLGGQGGFGSGYTF,TGTGCCAGCAGCTTGGGAGGACAGGGAGGTTTTGGGAGTGGCTACACCTTC
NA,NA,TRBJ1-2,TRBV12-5,CASGLGSGGTGPGYTF,TGTGCTAGTGGTTTGGGTTCGGGGGGCACGGGGCCTGGCTACACCTTC
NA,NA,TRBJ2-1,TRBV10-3,CAIMGGYNEQFF,TGTGCCATCATGGGGGGTTACAATGAGCAGTTCTTC
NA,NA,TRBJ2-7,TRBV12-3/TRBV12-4,CASSRAFEQYF,TGTGCCAGCAGCCGTGCGTTCGAGCAGTACTTC
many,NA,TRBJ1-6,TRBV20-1,CSASIRDNFNSPLHF,TGCAGTGCTAGTATAAGGGACAACTTTAATTCACCCCTCCACTTT
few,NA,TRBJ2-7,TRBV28,CASRAGTYNYEQYF,TGTGCCAGCAGGGCCGGGACATACAACTACGAGCAGTACTTC
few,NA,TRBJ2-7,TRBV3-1,CASSMTGEQYF,TGTGCCAGCAGCATGACGGGCGAGCAGTACTTC
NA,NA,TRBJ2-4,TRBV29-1,CSVEPQKGIQYF,TGCAGCGTTGAACCCCAAAAAGGGATTCAGTACTTC
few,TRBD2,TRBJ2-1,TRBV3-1,CASSPPRSGRASEQFF,TGTGCCAGCAGCCCACCGAGAAGCGGGAGGGCCTCTGAGCAGTTCTTC
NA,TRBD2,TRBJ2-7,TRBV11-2,CASTLGLAGTTTYEQYF,TGTGCCAGCACCCTGGGACTAGCGGGCACGACAACCTACGAGCAGTACTTC
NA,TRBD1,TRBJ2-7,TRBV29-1,CSVEAPQGVVYEQYF,TGCAGCGTTGAAGCCCCCCAGGGGGTGGTCTACGAGCAGTACTTC
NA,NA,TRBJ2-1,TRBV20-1,CSADPGYLYNEQFF,TGCAGTGCAGACCCGGGATACTTATACAATGAGCAGTTCTTC
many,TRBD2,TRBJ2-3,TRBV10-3,CAIRPGLAGSTDTQYF,TGTGCCATCAGGCCGGGACTAGCGGGTAGCACAGATACGCAGTATTTT
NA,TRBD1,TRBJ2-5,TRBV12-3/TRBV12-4,CASSLAGTGGTKTQYF,TGTGCCAGCAGCCTAGCCGGGACAGGGGGGACGAAGACCCAGTACTTC
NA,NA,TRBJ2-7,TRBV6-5,CASSYTVRGEQYF,TGTGCCAGCAGTTACACAGTCCGGGGCGAGCAGTACTTC
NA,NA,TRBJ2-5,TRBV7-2,CASTQTLADPEETQYF,TGTGCCAGCACCCAAACCCTGGCGGACCCGGAAGAGACCCAGTACTTC
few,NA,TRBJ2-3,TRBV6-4,CASNPNPGVADTQYF,TGTGCCAGCAACCCCAACCCGGGGGTCGCAGATACGCAGTATTTT
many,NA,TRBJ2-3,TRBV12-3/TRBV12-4,CASSLTETDTQYF,TGTGCCAGCAGTCTTACAGAGACAGATACGCAGTATTTT
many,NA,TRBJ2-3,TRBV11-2,CATRIGGVFADTQYF,TGTGCCACCCGAATCGGCGGGGTATTTGCAGATACGCAGTATTTT
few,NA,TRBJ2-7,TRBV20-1,CSANVAYEQYF,TGCAGTGCTAATGTCGCCTACGAGCAGTACTTC
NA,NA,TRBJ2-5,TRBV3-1,CASSPERGGWQETQYF,TGTGCCAGCAGCCCAGAACGGGGCGGATGGCAAGAGACCCAGTACTTC
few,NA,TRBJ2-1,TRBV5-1,CASSLWASSYGGEQFF,TGCGCCAGCAGCTTATGGGCTAGTTCCTATGGGGGTGAGCAGTTCTTC